This T cell receptor beta chain comes out of a study of post-analysis software for immune sequencing data. Study-level results: Patients with multiple sclerosis recorded significantly lower normalized Chao1 diversity than controls, the study found. With F measure, samples from one preparation batch clustered together strongly. About five TRBV segments, including TRBV5-6, TRBV5-1 and TRBV20-1, were more frequent in patients than controls.

TCR beta cDNA libraries had unique molecular identifiers. MiXCR, applied by TCRdb to the PCR reads, yields one record per CDR3 protein. Of around 400,000 distinct CDR3 sequences listed, around 33% were seen once; the top ten hold 10% to 15%. In this sample, this clonotype turned up a few times. Its target is not known. The CDR3 has 16 residues. Germline assignment: CDR1 DFQATT and CDR2 SNEGSKA (reference sequence). The junction had 13 bases not matched to a gene; V was cut back by 5 bases and J by 0 bases. This receptor was taken from a girl between 5 and 17 years old with multiple sclerosis. The chain joins TRBV20-1 to TRBJ2-7; 7 bases line up with TRBD2. The sample consisted of blood. This CDR3 is CSALPPGAGNSYEQYF. DNA of the CDR3: TGCAGTGCTCTCCCTCCGGGAGCGGGGAACTCCTACGAGCAGTACTTC.